Included here is one T cell receptor beta chain sequence, with context. The data were taken from a study of blood T cell repertoires in COVID-19. In the study overall: Sample material is recorded as cDNA or gDNA derived from T cells, B-cell-depleted T cells, or PBMCs.

Those who participated ranged in age from roughly 18 to 100 years and resided in under 25 US areas. The study recruited exposed participants who had met a COVID-19 case within 2 weeks before entry. Profiled with immunoSEQ multiplex PCR; TCRdb holds only in-frame clones, not every one. The data hold approximately 380,000 clones, with roughly 90% observed a single time. Per germline, CDR1 GTSNPN and CDR2 SVGIG (reference sequence). CDR3 size: 12 residues. V lost 1 base to trimming and J lost 5 bases, with 8 bases between them. The sequence was collected from a woman aged 40 to 50 who had been exposed to COVID-19. V and J are TRBV30 and TRBJ1-1, with D hard to call. Input material: PBMCs or T cells enriched from blood (not recorded which). The CDR3 protein is CAWSERGTEAFF. The DNA of the CDR3 is TGTGCCTGGAGTGAGAGAGGTACTGAAGCTTTCTTT.